The clone carrying this T cell receptor beta chain was counted ten times or more. As handled by the study authors: In papillary thyroid cancer, a distant-metastasis classifier was built using CDR3 differences across clinicopathological groups. TCRdb called clones again from the PCR reads with MiXCR. The V and J calls and clone size come from TCRdb's table, not from the authors' own analysis. The top ten hold more than 15% of the sample, which has around 26,000 clones, less than 15% seen once. The CDR3 length is 15 residues. Trimming shortened V by 1 base and J by 6 bases, and 15 bases separated the two germline ends. CDR1 SGHTA and CDR2 FQGNSA come from the germline V gene. This sample is drawn from a study of metastatic and nonmetastatic thyroid tumors. There were no patients who had received any treatment before thyroid surgery.

The source of this sequence is a female donor with papillary thyroid cancer or a benign thyroid nodule (not recorded which). Some clones in this sample may be carry-over from other donors' samples. Material for sequencing was blood. The chain is built from TRBV7-2 and TRBJ2-5; possible D gene TRBD2, 6 bases. The CDR3 region has the DNA TGTGCCAGCAGCTTAGGCCGCCGGGAGCTTAAGACCCAGTACTTC. Its protein is CASSLGRRELKTQYF.